Below are 16 T cell receptor beta chains sequenced from a single sample in a study of cytomegalovirus exposure and HLA in healthy donors. The PCR employed 60 Vbeta primers together with 13 Jbeta primers. TCRdb's copy holds only in-frame clones and misses some; the assay was immunoSEQ multiplex PCR. The table has about 100,000 clones, around 69% seen once. The sample comprised PBMCs. All receptors derive from a woman in her fifties or sixties in good health and CMV-seropositive.

This chain links TRBV9 with TRBJ2-3, with D maybe TRBD2 (6 bases). V lost 3 bases and J 2 bases, leaving 10 bases between the germline ends. Germline values: CDR1 SGDLS, CDR2 YYNGEE. The CDR3 has 14 residues. CDR3 residues: CASSEEGFTDTQYF. The CDR3, as DNA: TGTGCCAGCAGCGAGGAGGGTTTCACAGATACGCAGTATTTT.

This clone was counted a few times. The chain couples TRBV29-1 to TRBJ1-2; TRBD1 aligns across 8 bases. CDR3 length equals 12 residues. The germline CDR1 and CDR2 sequences are SQVTM and ANQGSEA. The CDR3 DNA follows: TGCAGTGCTAAGACAGGGGACTATGGCTACACCTTC. Translating it yields CSAKTGDYGYTF.

The chain uses TRBV9 and TRBJ2-1; 7 bases agree with TRBD2. Germline V lookup: CDR1 SGDLS, CDR2 YYNGEE. CDR3 length: 15 amino acids. V trimming: 0 bases; J trimming: 2 bases; junction bases outside the gene matches: 2. DNA of the CDR3: TGTGCCAGCAGCGTAGGCGGGGGAGCCTACAATGAGCAGTTCTTC. Translating gives CASSVGGGAYNEQFF. The full variable domain, rest sourced from reference TRBV9 and TRBJ2-1, is DSGVTQTPKHLITATGQRVTLRCSPRSGDLSVYWYQQSLDQGLQFLIQYYNGEERAKGNILERFSAQQFPDLHSELNLSSLELGDSALYFCASSVGGGAYNEQFFGPGTRLTVL.

CDR3 nucleotides: TGTGCCAGTAGTATTGCTGGGACTACGACCTACGAGCAGTACTTC. Protein product: CASSIAGTTTYEQYF. The gene calls are TRBV19 and TRBJ2-7, with TRBD2 identical over 7 bases. The CDR3 has 15 amino acids. The V gene end was trimmed by 3 bases and the J gene end by 2 bases; junction bases not matched to a gene: 7. Germline V gene lookup returns CDR1 LNHDA and CDR2 SQIVND (reference sequence).

The chain recombines TRBV28 with TRBJ1-1, with a tentative D call TRBD1 (5 bases). Trimming removed 5 bases from V and 4 bases from J, with 14 bases in between. Germline V gene sequence: CDR1 MDHEN, CDR2 SYDVKM. The CDR3 is made up of 14 amino acids. The CDR3 loop is CASSPAGGSTEAFF. The CDR3, as DNA: TGTGCCAGCAGTCCGGCCGGGGGATCCACTGAAGCTTTCTTT.

This clone has only a few counts. V is TRBV5-1 and J is TRBJ2-3; the match to TRBD1 covers 7 bases. Looked up from germline, CDR1 is SGHRS and CDR2 is YFSETQ. V was pared by 4 bases and J by 4 bases, with 6 bases of the junction left unmatched. The CDR3 extends over 14 amino acids. CDR3 in DNA: TGCGCCAGCAGCCACGGTACAGGGGCAGATACGCAGTATTTT. It codes for CASSHGTGADTQYF.

This chain joins TRBV19 and TRBJ2-2; TRBD1 is a possible D gene (5 bases). The V gene lost 3 bases and the J gene lost 6 bases, with 8 bases spanning the gap. CDR1 and CDR2 (germline): LNHDA, SQIVND (reference sequence). This CDR3 spans 13 amino acids. This CDR3 reads CASSMETAGELFF. In DNA, the CDR3 is TGTGCCAGTAGTATGGAGACAGCCGGGGAGCTGTTTTTT.

This clone was recorded once. The chain employs TRBV7-9 and TRBJ1-1; no reliable D call. This CDR3 comprises 13 residues. The germline V gene has CDR1 SEHNR and CDR2 FQNEAQ (reference sequence). V lost 0 bases to trimming and J lost 7 bases, with 9 bases between them. For the CDR3, the DNA is TGTGCCAGCAGCTTAGCGCTGGGCCTTGAAGCTTTCTTT. Residues: CASSLALGLEAFF.

Only a few counts were recorded for this clone. The J gene is TRBJ2-7, the V gene TRBV19, with a possible D match to TRBD1 (6 bases). The CDR3 totals 13 residues. Trimming left V 6 bases short and J 4 bases short, with 13 bases between. Per germline, CDR1 LNHDA and CDR2 SQIVND (reference sequence). The CDR3 loop is CASSILRGYEQYF. As DNA, the CDR3 is TGTGCCAGTAGCATCCTTAGGGGGTACGAGCAGTACTTC.

V usage is TRBV13 and J usage is TRBJ2-7, with 7 bases aligning to TRBD1. This CDR3 has 16 residues. V shed 4 bases, J shed 5 bases, and the junction held 14 bases outside the gene matches. Germline V gene sequence: CDR1 PRHDT, CDR2 FYEKMQ (reference sequence). The CDR3 protein is CASSSLDRSFGNEQYF. As DNA, the CDR3 is TGTGCCAGCAGCTCTTTGGACAGGAGCTTCGGGAACGAGCAGTACTTC.

The rearrangement uses TRBV27 and TRBJ2-1, with TRBD2 identical over 10 bases. V gave up 5 bases and J gave up 6 bases; unmatched junction bases: 10. Per germline, CDR1 MNHEY and CDR2 SMNVEV (reference sequence). The CDR3 runs to 16 residues. The CDR3 loop reads CASSPLGSGRINEQFF. CDR3 DNA: TGTGCCAGCAGTCCTTTGGGTAGCGGGAGGATCAATGAGCAGTTCTTC.

This clone was seen a few times. V gene TRBV5-1 combines with J gene TRBJ1-5, with TRBD1 identical over 7 bases. The J segment lost 0 bases and the V segment lost 1 base, leaving 4 bases of the junction unmatched. The CDR3 is 16 amino acids. Germline V lookup: CDR1 SGHRS, CDR2 YFSETQ. The CDR3 protein is CASSLWGQSSNQPQHF. Written as DNA, the CDR3 is TGCGCCAGCAGCTTGTGGGGACAGTCTAGCAATCAGCCCCAGCATTTT.

The chain has TRBV5-1 and TRBJ2-5, with TRBD1 matching over 7 bases. Germline values: CDR1 SGHRS, CDR2 YFSETQ. J gave up 3 bases and V 4 bases, and 6 bases lay outside the gene matches. The CDR3 runs 14 residues. The CDR3: CASSPGTAKETQYF. The CDR3, as DNA: TGCGCCAGCAGCCCCGGGACAGCAAAAGAGACCCAGTACTTC.

The CDR3 DNA reads as TGTGCCATCAGGTCACTTTGGAGCGGGAATAGCACAGATACGCAGTATTTT. This translates into CAIRSLWSGNSTDTQYF. The chain has TRBV10-3 and TRBJ2-3; TRBD2 agrees at 7 bases. Germline loops: CDR1 ENHRY, CDR2 SYGVKD. CDR3 size: 17 residues. After removal of 6 bases from V and 0 bases from J, the junction contained 12 bases not matched to a gene.

The chain uses TRBV28 and TRBJ2-3; a weak D match, TRBD1 (5 bases). The CDR3 runs 15 residues. V lost 5 bases and J 0 bases, leaving 12 bases between the germline ends. CDR1 MDHEN and CDR2 SYDVKM come from the germline V gene. The CDR3 DNA sequence: TGTGCCAGCAGTGATACAGGTCTCAGCACAGATACGCAGTATTTT. Protein: CASSDTGLSTDTQYF.

The chain links TRBV29-1 to TRBJ2-2; possible D gene TRBD2, 5 bases. The CDR3 is 16 amino acids. CDR1 and CDR2 (germline): SQVTM, ANQGSEA. V lost 7 bases to trimming and J lost 5 bases, with 23 bases between them. In DNA form, the CDR3 reads TGCAGCGCCCTTAAGTCGTCCACCCCGGGAACCGGGGAGCTGTTTTTT. It translates to CSALKSSTPGTGELFF.